This TCR beta chain derives from a study of early T cells in non-severe SARS-CoV-2 infection. For the study at large: Sequencing input comprised bulk RNA from unsorted whole blood; chain pairing was not available. Overall study results and limits: Private and CD4 specificities were missed by VDJdb matching, which favored anti-spike CD8 responses.

This clonotype has a handful of counts. Antigen specificity is unknown. Unique molecular identifiers tagged individual cDNA molecules. A single record per CDR3 protein comes from TCRdb applying MiXCR to the 5' RACE reads. The table has over 90,000 distinct CDR3 sequences, around 13% seen once. The V end was cut by 4 bases, the J end by 5 bases, with 8 bases between. The CDR3 has 13 residues. From germline, CDR1 is MDHEN and CDR2 SYDVKM. The sequenced sample was whole blood. The source is an adult who was a healthcare worker with PCR-confirmed SARS-CoV-2 infection or an uninfected control (not recorded which). The genes are TRBV28 and TRBJ1-4; perhaps TRBD1 as D (5 bases). CDR3 coding DNA: TGTGCCAGCAGTTGGGGGAACAATGAAAAACTGTTTTTT. This codes for CASSWGNNEKLFF.